This passage covers 4 T cell receptor beta chains from one sample sequenced in a study of early T cells in non-severe SARS-CoV-2 infection. MiXCR, applied by TCRdb to the 5' RACE reads, yields one record per CDR3 protein. The sample records nearly 55,000 distinct CDR3 sequences, about 7.7% being singletons. The sequencing here drew on whole blood, taken at baseline. These receptor sequences come from an adult who was a healthcare worker with PCR-confirmed SARS-CoV-2 infection or an uninfected control (not recorded which).

In this sample, this clonotype turned up a few times. This chain links TRBV6-5 with TRBJ2-7; D ambiguous. The CDR3 totals 15 residues. Germline V gene lookup returns CDR1 MNHEY and CDR2 SVGAGI. The ends were cut back, 5 bases at V and 2 bases at J, with 16 bases in the middle. CDR3 coding DNA: TGTGCCAGCAGTCCCGATCCGAACATCCCCTACGAGCAGTACTTC. It yields the protein CASSPDPNIPYEQYF.

The V and J genes are TRBV9 and TRBJ2-1; either TRBD1 or TRBD2 may supply D (5 bases each). There are 15 residues in the CDR3. Germline V gene sequence: CDR1 SGDLS, CDR2 YYNGEE. With 0 bases removed from V and 4 bases from J, the gap between germline ends came to 11 bases. The CDR3 DNA sequence: TGTGCCAGCAGCGTAGACGGGGCCCCTTACAATGAGCAGTTCTTC. It specifies CASSVDGAPYNEQFF.

This clonotype was seen many times. V gene TRBV4-2 combines with J gene TRBJ1-6; tentative D call: TRBD1 (5 bases). The CDR3 contains 16 residues. V was cut by 2 bases and J by 8 bases, with 16 bases left in between. Germline CDR1 and CDR2: LGHNA and YNFKEQ. DNA of the CDR3: TGTGCCAGCAGCCAAAACTCACGGGGCACGGATTCACCCCTCCACTTT. Translated: CASSQNSRGTDSPLHF.

V gene TRBV29-1 combines with J gene TRBJ2-3; TRBD2 matches at 8 bases. CDR3 length: 17 residues. The germline V gene encodes CDR1 SQVTM and CDR2 ANQGSEA. Trimming cost V 6 bases and J 0 bases; bases outside gene matches: 14. The CDR3 coding sequence is TGCAGCGTGGGGAGCGGGGGAACCAGCCTTAGCACAGATACGCAGTATTTT. It codes for CSVGSGGTSLSTDTQYF.